Listed below are T cell receptor beta chains from one sample, sequenced in a study of control samples from healthy donors and cancer patients. Only in-frame clones appear in the TCRdb table, and some are missing; sequencing was by immunoSEQ multiplex PCR. The table has about 18,000 clones, around 84% seen once. The sample consisted of PBMCs. All receptors derive from a woman in her 70s with colorectal cancer. The CDR3 runs from the conserved cysteine through the conserved F or W. Each record gives: clone size, D gene, J gene, V gene, CDR3 DNA, CDR3 protein. The D gene is left open where the match is weak. Clone size, where shown, is once, few, many, or a class for clones that have expanded.

clone size: few
D gene: -
J gene: TRBJ2-7
V gene: TRBV5-1
CDR3 DNA: TGCGCCAGCAGCCCCTGGTCCCCGAGGGAGCAGTACTTC
CDR3 protein: CASSPWSPREQYF

clone size: few
D gene: TRBD2
J gene: TRBJ2-3
V gene: TRBV3-1/TRBV3-2
CDR3 DNA: TGTGCCAGCAGCCAAGCGGTCCGCGGGGGTACGCAGTATTTT
CDR3 protein: CASSQAVRGGTQYF

clone size: -
D gene: -
J gene: TRBJ1-6
V gene: TRBV7-2
CDR3 DNA: TGTGCCAGCAGCTTAGGACAGGTCTATAATTCACCCCTCCACTTT
CDR3 protein: CASSLGQVYNSPLHF

clone size: -
D gene: TRBD2
J gene: TRBJ2-2
V gene: TRBV11-3
CDR3 DNA: TGTGCCAGCAGCTTAGATCCGTCGGGACTAGCGGGACGGGAGACCGGGGAGCTGTTTTTT
CDR3 protein: CASSLDPSGLAGRETGELFF

clone size: -
D gene: -
J gene: TRBJ1-6
V gene: TRBV4-3
CDR3 DNA: TGCGCCAGCAGTCGTAACGCCCTAAGTGATTCACCCCTCCACTTT
CDR3 protein: CASSRNALSDSPLHF

clone size: -
D gene: TRBD1
J gene: TRBJ1-4
V gene: TRBV29-1
CDR3 DNA: TGCAGCGTTGAAGGAGTCAGGACAGGGGGAGGGAATGAAAAACTGTTTTTT
CDR3 protein: CSVEGVRTGGGNEKLFF

clone size: -
D gene: -
J gene: TRBJ2-7
V gene: TRBV15
CDR3 DNA: TGTGCCACCAGCAGCTTGCAGCAACCCCTCTACGAGCAGTACTTC
CDR3 protein: CATSSLQQPLYEQYF

clone size: -
D gene: TRBD1
J gene: TRBJ1-1
V gene: TRBV6-6
CDR3 DNA: TGTGCCAGCAGTTACGGAACAGGGGGGAACACTGAAGCTTTCTTT
CDR3 protein: CASSYGTGGNTEAFF

clone size: -
D gene: TRBD2
J gene: TRBJ2-1
V gene: TRBV5-6
CDR3 DNA: TGTGCCAGCACCCGGGGGGGCCCCCACGGCAATGAGCAGTTCTTC
CDR3 protein: CASTRGGPHGNEQFF

clone size: -
D gene: -
J gene: TRBJ2-7
V gene: TRBV29-1
CDR3 DNA: TGCAGCGTTGAAGGCGGTACCTACGAGCAGTACTTC
CDR3 protein: CSVEGGTYEQYF

clone size: -
D gene: -
J gene: TRBJ2-5
V gene: TRBV21-1
CDR3 DNA: TGTGCCAGCAGCAAAGCGCGGGGTGACACCCAAGAGACCCAGTACTTC
CDR3 protein: CASSKARGDTQETQYF

clone size: -
D gene: -
J gene: TRBJ2-5
V gene: TRBV5-1
CDR3 DNA: TGCGCCAGCAGACCGCAGGGCGCGGAGACCCAGTACTTC
CDR3 protein: CASRPQGAETQYF

clone size: -
D gene: -
J gene: TRBJ2-1
V gene: TRBV3-1/TRBV3-2
CDR3 DNA: TGTGCCAGCACCTCCGCGGGCTCCCCGCGAGAGCAGTTCTTC
CDR3 protein: CASTSAGSPREQFF

clone size: -
D gene: -
J gene: TRBJ2-2
V gene: TRBV19
CDR3 DNA: TGTGCCAGTAGTATAGACGGGAGAGTCACCGGGGAGCTGTTTTTT
CDR3 protein: CASSIDGRVTGELFF

clone size: -
D gene: -
J gene: TRBJ1-2
V gene: TRBV4-3
CDR3 DNA: TGCGCCAGCAGCCAAGAAGGAGGAACGGGCTACACCTTC
CDR3 protein: CASSQEGGTGYTF

clone size: -
D gene: TRBD1
J gene: TRBJ2-7
V gene: TRBV29-1
CDR3 DNA: TGCAGCGTTGCAACAGGGGAGAGGGCCTACGAGCAGTACTTC
CDR3 protein: CSVATGERAYEQYF